The sequence of this T cell receptor (beta chain) was determined in a study of regulatory T cells in long-lasting Graves disease. Arm-PCR of CDR3 regions with iRepertoire HTBI primers generated TCR beta libraries. TCRdb passed the multiplex PCR reads through MiXCR, listing each CDR3 protein once. The sample lists roughly 450,000 distinct CDR3 sequences; 22% were seen once. This clonotype was seen ten or more times. Antigen unknown. From germline, CDR1 is SQVTM and CDR2 ANQGSEA. The V gene end was trimmed by 6 bases and the J gene end by 3 bases; junction bases not matched to a gene: 5. The length of the CDR3 is 16 residues. Study-wide results and caveats: Gene preferences differed: TRBV28, TRBJ1-2, TRBJ2-5 in persistent cases.

Time point reported: persistent/refractory GD, antithyroid drugs over 5 years with positive TRAb. RNA from PBMCs was the source of the TCR library. The source of this sequence is a female donor with Graves disease. The rearrangement joins TRBV29-1 to TRBJ2-2; 15 nucleotides align to TRBD2. Here the sequenced sample was peripheral blood mononuclear cells (PBMCs), taken when the disease was refractory, from a patient treated with antithyroid drugs. The CDR3 spells CSVGTSGGMDTGELFF. Written as DNA, the CDR3 is TGCAGCGTCGGGACTAGCGGGGGGATGGACACCGGGGAGCTGTTTTTT.